A single sample gave rise to the 6 T cell receptor beta chains below, sequenced in a study of a mutant IDH1 vaccine in newly diagnosed glioma. Assay used: immunoSEQ multiplex PCR; TCRdb lists only in-frame clones, some missing. The data hold 25,000 to 35,000 clones, with around 80% observed a single time. For these receptors, no antigen is known. Time point: week 23, last vaccination. The study gave 300 ug of mutant IDH1 20-mer peptide per vaccine dose, with topical imiquimod. The sequences come from PBMCs, collected from a glioma patient whose treatment included an IDH1 peptide vaccine. Receptors were obtained from a woman aged 18 to 35 with glioma.

This clone has just a few counts. V gene TRBV6-5 combines with J gene TRBJ1-1; possible D gene TRBD1, 5 bases. Trimming removed 4 bases from V and 0 bases from J, with 12 bases in between. Germline CDR1 reads MNHEY; CDR2 reads SVGAGI. This CDR3 spans 15 amino acids. CDR3 bases: TGTGCCAGCAGTTTCTCAGGGTTCATGAACACTGAAGCTTTCTTT. Translating it yields CASSFSGFMNTEAFF.

This clone came up a few times. The CDR3 region has the DNA TGTGCCAGCTCACCGATCGACAGGGGGAACACTGAAGCTTTCTTT. It yields the protein CASSPIDRGNTEAFF. This sequence joins TRBV18 and TRBJ1-1; 8 bases line up with TRBD1. The germline CDR1 and CDR2 sequences are KGHSH and LQKENI. The CDR3 sequence is 15 residues long. Trimming removed 3 bases from V and 1 base from J; junction bases left unmatched: 4. The full variable domain, completed using reference TRBV18 and TRBJ1-1, is NAGVMQNPRHLVRRRGQEARLRCSPMKGHSHVYWYRQLPEEGLKFMVYLQKENIIDESGMPKERFSAEFPKEGPSILRIQQVVRGDSAAYFCASSPIDRGNTEAFFGQGTRLTVV.

This sequence joins TRBV7-2 and TRBJ2-1; D may correspond to TRBD1 or TRBD2 (5 bases each). The V gene lost 5 bases and the J gene lost 7 bases, with 15 bases spanning the gap. The CDR3 loop spans 14 amino acids. Germline V lookup: CDR1 SGHTA, CDR2 FQGNSA. The CDR3 loop reads CASSPGTGRNEQFF. CDR3 coding DNA: TGTGCCAGCAGCCCCGGGACGGGTAGGAATGAGCAGTTCTTC.

V and J are TRBV19 and TRBJ1-5; a weak D match, TRBD1 (6 bases). Trimming took 7 bases from V and 1 from J, leaving 17 bases between them. In germline, CDR1 is LNHDA, CDR2 SQIVND (reference sequence). The CDR3 loop spans 16 amino acids. CDR3 nucleotide sequence: TGTGCCAGTAAAGACTATAGGACAGAAAGCAATCAGCCCCAGCATTTT. Amino acid sequence: CASKDYRTESNQPQHF. Drawing the rest from reference TRBV19 and TRBJ1-5, the complete variable domain is DGGITQSPKYLFRKEGQNVTLSCEQNLNHDAMYWYRQDPGQGLRLIYYSQIVNDFQKGDIAEGYSVSREKKESFPLTVTSAQKNPTAFYLCASKDYRTESNQPQHFGDGTRLSIL.

This rearrangement joins TRBV6-5 to TRBJ1-2; maybe TRBD1 (5 bases). Trimming stripped 6 bases from V and 0 bases from J, with 8 bases between. The CDR3 is 13 residues long. The germline CDR1 and CDR2 sequences are MNHEY and SVGAGI. The CDR3 region is CASRETANYGYTF. DNA of the CDR3: TGTGCCAGCAGAGAGACAGCTAACTATGGCTACACCTTC.

This clone was picked up one time. This chain joins TRBV18 and TRBJ2-7; D uncertain. Germline CDR1 is KGHSH and CDR2 is LQKENI. The CDR3 totals 16 residues. Trimming stripped 3 bases from V and 0 bases from J, with 15 bases between. CDR3 sequence reads: CASSPPTRTDSYEQYF. In nucleotides, the CDR3 is TGTGCCAGCTCACCTCCTACCAGGACCGACTCCTACGAGCAGTACTTC.